Listed below are T cell receptor beta chains from one sample, sequenced in a study of metastatic and nonmetastatic thyroid tumors. MiXCR re-clonotyped the PCR reads for TCRdb. The sample lists about 28,000 clones, less than 25% occurring once. Sequenced sample: blood. Every receptor here comes from a female donor with papillary thyroid cancer or a benign thyroid nodule (not recorded which). Some clones in this sample may be carry-over from other donors' samples. CDR3s include the opening cysteine and the closing phenylalanine or tryptophan. The order of the fields is V gene, J gene, clone size, D gene, CDR3 protein, CDR3 DNA. A D gene is named only where the DNA matches it firmly. Size tells how often a clone was seen (once, few, many) or the class of an expanded clone, and some rows leave it out.

TRBV24-1	TRBJ2-7	few	NA	CATSDGGPPYEQYF	TGTGCCACCAGTGATGGGGGACCTCCCTACGAGCAGTACTTC
TRBV30	TRBJ2-3	NA	NA	CALCVGWSTHTQYF	TGTGCCTTGTGTGTAGGATGGAGCACACATACGCAGTATTTT
TRBV7-2	TRBJ2-1	many	TRBD2	CAEQRGSMDEQFF	TGTGCCGAACAGCGGGGCTCCATGGATGAGCAGTTCTTC
TRBV7-2	TRBJ2-5	many	NA	CASSLEDFGEETQYF	TGTGCCAGCAGCTTAGAGGATTTTGGGGAGGAGACCCAGTACTTC
TRBV25-1	TRBJ1-1	many	NA	CASSEFARGGNTEAFF	TGTGCCAGCAGTGAATTTGCGAGGGGAGGGAACACTGAAGCTTTCTTT
TRBV2	TRBJ2-7	medium-sized	NA	CASGAPAGLPYEQYF	TGTGCCAGCGGCGCTCCGGCGGGACTCCCATACGAGCAGTACTTC
TRBV4-2	TRBJ2-2	medium-sized	NA	CASSHPGSTIGGELFF	TGTGCCAGCAGCCACCCTGGATCTACGATCGGCGGGGAGCTGTTTTTT
TRBV5-6	TRBJ1-1	many	NA	CASSSIGGNTEAFF	TGTGCCAGCAGCTCCATCGGGGGGAACACTGAAGCTTTCTTT
TRBV6-4	TRBJ2-1	many	NA	CASSDSSYNEQFF	TGTGCCAGCAGTGACAGTTCCTACAATGAGCAGTTCTTC
TRBV10-3	TRBJ1-1	many	TRBD1	CAITRGGRNTEAFF	TGTGCCATCACCAGGGGGGGACGGAACACTGAAGCTTTCTTT
TRBV7-2	TRBJ2-7	NA	NA	CASSSFQGMSYEQYF	TGTGCCAGCAGCTCCTTCCAGGGGATGTCCTACGAGCAGTACTTC
TRBV5-1	TRBJ2-7	many	TRBD2	CASSLGSGKVYEQYF	TGCGCCAGCAGCTTGGGTAGCGGGAAGGTCTACGAGCAGTACTTC
TRBV28	TRBJ2-3	many	NA	CASSKRDRSTDTQYF	TGTGCCAGCAGTAAGAGAGACAGATCCACAGATACGCAGTATTTT
TRBV4-2	TRBJ2-1	NA	TRBD2	CASSPAVTSGRVGYNEQFF	TGTGCCAGCAGCCCTGCCGTGACTAGCGGGAGGGTTGGCTACAATGAGCAGTTCTTC
TRBV15	TRBJ1-2	many	TRBD1	CATSRGTGDYYGYTF	TGTGCCACCAGCAGAGGGACAGGGGATTACTATGGCTACACCTTC
TRBV12-3/TRBV12-4	TRBJ1-1	NA	NA	CASSLRRRGRSGKDTEAFF	TGTGCCAGCAGTTTACGGCGACGGGGGCGTTCGGGTAAGGACACTGAAGCTTTCTTT
TRBV20-1	TRBJ2-3	NA	TRBD2	CSARTGTSGGDTQYF	TGCAGTGCTCGGACCGGGACTAGCGGGGGAGATACGCAGTATTTT
TRBV12-3/TRBV12-4	TRBJ1-2	NA	NA	CASSLHPGTGGYHF	TGTGCCAGCAGTTTACATCCAGGGACGGGCGGCTACCACTTC
TRBV12-3/TRBV12-4	TRBJ2-2	NA	NA	CASSLIATRELFF	TGTGCCAGCAGTTTAATTGCCACAAGGGAGCTGTTTTTT
TRBV6-2/TRBV6-3	TRBJ2-3	few	NA	CASSWGGGSDSQYF	TGTGCCAGCAGTTGGGGAGGGGGGTCAGATTCGCAGTATTTT
TRBV6-1	TRBJ2-1	medium-sized	TRBD2	CASSESGRGGNEQFF	TGTGCCAGCAGCGAAAGCGGGAGAGGCGGCAATGAGCAGTTCTTC
TRBV28	TRBJ2-3	few	NA	CASSFLISTDTQYF	TGTGCCAGCAGTTTTCTGATTAGCACAGATACGCAGTATTTT
TRBV20-1	TRBJ1-2	medium-sized	TRBD1	CSARPTGTNYGYTF	TGCAGTGCTAGACCGACAGGGACTAACTATGGCTACACCTTC
TRBV11-3	TRBJ2-5	many	TRBD1	CASSLGGQPQETQYF	TGTGCCAGCAGCTTAGGGGGACAGCCCCAAGAGACCCAGTACTTC
TRBV15	TRBJ2-7	many	NA	CATSSGDWGVEQYF	TGTGCCACCAGCAGCGGAGACTGGGGTGTCGAGCAGTACTTC
TRBV27	TRBJ2-1	many	NA	CASSFQVQGGEQFF	TGTGCCAGCAGTTTCCAGGTACAGGGTGGTGAGCAGTTCTTC
TRBV6-1	TRBJ2-7	few	NA	CVSMRDNYEQYF	TGTGTCAGCATGCGGGACAACTACGAGCAGTACTTC
TRBV27	TRBJ2-3	many	NA	CASSTYGGLLPDTQYF	TGTGCCAGCAGTACCTATGGGGGACTGCTCCCCGATACGCAGTATTTT
TRBV18	TRBJ1-1	NA	NA	CASSPTGNTEAFF	TGTGCCAGCTCACCAACGGGGAACACTGAAGCTTTCTTT
TRBV13	TRBJ2-4	many	TRBD2	CASSSRPSGTKENIQYF	TGTGCCAGCAGTTCCCGCCCCTCCGGGACTAAAGAAAACATTCAGTACTTC
TRBV18	TRBJ1-2	medium-sized	NA	CASSPNSRDPYGYTF	TGTGCCAGCTCACCAAATTCGCGGGATCCCTATGGCTACACCTTC
TRBV6-1	TRBJ2-1	medium-sized	TRBD1	CASSETGGAYNEQFF	TGTGCCAGCAGTGAGACAGGGGGTGCCTACAATGAGCAGTTCTTC
TRBV6-2/TRBV6-3	TRBJ2-3	many	TRBD2	CASSYSSPSGSPTQYF	TGTGCCAGCAGTTACTCGAGCCCTAGCGGGAGTCCTACGCAGTATTTT
TRBV5-1	TRBJ2-7	NA	NA	CASSLDLRGEQYF	TGCGCCAGCAGCTTGGACTTGCGGGGCGAGCAGTACTTC
TRBV10-2	TRBJ1-2	NA	NA	CASSALLGYGYTF	TGCGCCAGCAGTGCTTTACTGGGCTATGGCTACACCTTC
TRBV4-1	TRBJ2-7	many	NA	CASSPLTPAYEQYF	TGCGCCAGCAGCCCTCTCACACCAGCCTACGAGCAGTACTTC
TRBV20-1	TRBJ2-4	many	NA	CSARADMAKNIQYF	TGCAGTGCTAGGGCTGACATGGCCAAAAACATTCAGTACTTC
TRBV7-9	TRBJ2-1	many	NA	CASIPPGLPPNEQFF	TGTGCCAGCATCCCTCCGGGACTCCCCCCCAATGAGCAGTTCTTC
TRBV10-1	TRBJ2-7	medium-sized	TRBD2	CASSESDSGSYEQYF	TGCGCCAGCAGTGAGTCGGATAGCGGGAGCTACGAGCAGTACTTC
TRBV6-1	TRBJ1-2	NA	NA	CASIVGLIYVYTF	TGTGCCAGCATCGTGGGACTGATTTATGTCTACACCTTC
TRBV5-5	TRBJ1-2	NA	NA	CASSLTGAGYGYNF	TGTGCCAGCAGCTTGACAGGTGCGGGCTATGGCTACAACTTC
TRBV7-6	TRBJ2-1	many	NA	CASTLSPGNEQFF	TGTGCCAGCACCCTTTCTCCAGGGAATGAGCAGTTCTTC
TRBV6-1	TRBJ2-7	medium-sized	NA	CASSPGISYEQYF	TGTGCCAGCAGTCCCGGGATCTCCTACGAGCAGTACTTC
TRBV10-3	TRBJ2-5	few	TRBD2	CATQRGTSGRGQETKYF	TGTGCCACCCAGCGGGGGACTAGCGGGAGGGGGCAAGAGACCAAGTACTTC
TRBV29-1	TRBJ2-7	many	NA	CSVKTVYSYEQYF	TGCAGCGTTAAGACAGTTTACTCCTACGAGCAGTACTTC
TRBV5-1	TRBJ2-1	medium-sized	NA	CASSLYTDRGNEQFF	TGCGCCAGCAGCTTGTACACGGATAGGGGCAATGAGCAGTTCTTC
TRBV12-3/TRBV12-4	TRBJ2-5	many	NA	CASRILGQETQYF	TGTGCCAGCAGGATACTGGGACAAGAGACCCAGTACTTC
TRBV20-1	TRBJ1-6	medium-sized	NA	CSAREVQDSSPLHF	TGCAGTGCTAGAGAGGTTCAGGACAGTTCACCCCTCCACTTT
TRBV29-1	TRBJ2-2	NA	NA	CSVVRTGELFF	TGCAGCGTTGTGAGGACCGGGGAGCTGTTTTTT
TRBV24-1	TRBJ2-1	many	TRBD2	CATSDFLADAMNEQFF	TGTGCCACCAGTGATTTCCTAGCGGACGCCATGAATGAGCAGTTCTTC
TRBV5-1	TRBJ2-1	many	TRBD2	CASSLAYGRDWKTNNEQFF	TGCGCCAGCAGCTTGGCCTACGGGAGGGATTGGAAAACTAACAATGAGCAGTTCTTC
TRBV6-2/TRBV6-3	TRBJ2-4	NA	NA	CASSPSPSRNIQYF	TGTGCCAGCAGCCCGTCCCCCTCAAGAAACATTCAGTACTTC
TRBV28	TRBJ2-7	many	TRBD1	CASSLTQGQFHEQYF	TGTGCCAGCAGTCTCACACAGGGGCAGTTCCACGAGCAGTACTTC
TRBV19	TRBJ2-5	many	TRBD2	CASSPGTSGQTQYF	TGTGCCAGTAGTCCAGGGACTAGCGGGCAGACCCAGTACTTC
TRBV5-1	TRBJ2-1	many	TRBD2	CASRMMGGANEQFF	TGCGCCAGCAGGATGATGGGAGGGGCAAATGAGCAGTTCTTC
TRBV25-1	TRBJ2-5	few	TRBD1	CASSALQSPGTGVQETQYF	TGTGCCAGCAGTGCATTGCAAAGCCCAGGGACAGGGGTCCAAGAGACCCAGTACTTC
TRBV7-9	TRBJ2-7	medium-sized	NA	CASSSRGDEQYF	TGTGCCAGCAGCTCGCGGGGAGACGAGCAGTACTTC
TRBV28	TRBJ2-5	few	NA	CASSSPRGDRKETQYF	TGTGCCAGCAGCTCCCCTAGGGGGGATAGGAAAGAGACCCAGTACTTC
TRBV10-1	TRBJ1-2	many	NA	CASSPGTSSGYTF	TGCGCCAGCAGTCCCGGGACATCGTCCGGCTACACCTTC
TRBV7-3	TRBJ2-7	few	NA	CASSLTLEAERYF	TGTGCCAGCAGCTTAACTCTAGAGGCAGAGCGGTACTTC